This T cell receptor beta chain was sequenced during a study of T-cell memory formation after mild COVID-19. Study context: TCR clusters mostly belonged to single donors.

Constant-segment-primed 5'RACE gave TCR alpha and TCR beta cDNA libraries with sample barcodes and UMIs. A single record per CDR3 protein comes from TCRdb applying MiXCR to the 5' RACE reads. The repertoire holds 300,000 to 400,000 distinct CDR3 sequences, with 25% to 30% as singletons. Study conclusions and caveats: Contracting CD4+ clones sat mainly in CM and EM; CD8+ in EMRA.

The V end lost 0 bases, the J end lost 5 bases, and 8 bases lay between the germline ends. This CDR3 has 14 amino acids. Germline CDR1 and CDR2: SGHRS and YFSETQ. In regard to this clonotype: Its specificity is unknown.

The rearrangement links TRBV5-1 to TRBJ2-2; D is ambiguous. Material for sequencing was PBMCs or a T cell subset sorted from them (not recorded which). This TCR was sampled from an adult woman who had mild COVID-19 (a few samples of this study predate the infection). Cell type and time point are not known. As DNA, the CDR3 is TGCGCCAGCAGCTTGGTACCACGAACCGGGGAGCTGTTTTTT. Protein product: CASSLVPRTGELFF.